The 5 T cell receptor beta chains in this list originate from one sample, sequenced in a study of cytomegalovirus exposure and HLA in healthy donors (dated by TCRdb to 2016 to 2017). Library method: the immunoSEQ multiplex PCR assay. A mixture of 60 forward primers for TCR Vbeta segments and 13 reverse primers for TCR Jbeta segments was used in the multiplex PCR. TCRdb obtained this table from immuneACCESS and retained in-frame rearrangements with V and J assigned. These tables miss some clones; where compared with another copy, unresolved V genes account for less than half of the shortfall, and the remainder is unexplained. For this sample there are a few hundred thousand clones; about 77% appear just once. The ten top clones hold 1.8% of the sample. Sequencing was carried out using PBMCs. Receptors were obtained from a woman between 25 and 40 years old in good health and CMV-seronegative.

The genes are TRBV20-1 and TRBJ2-7, with D perhaps TRBD1 (5 bases). The germline V gene has CDR1 DFQATT and CDR2 SNEGSKA (reference sequence). V was trimmed by 7 bases and J by 4 bases, leaving 11 bases between them. The CDR3 sequence is 11 residues long. The CDR3 nucleotides read TGCAGTGTCAGGGAAGTGTACGAGCAGTACTTC. This translates into CSVREVYEQYF.

This chain joins TRBV30 and TRBJ1-1; D gene unclear. The CDR3 has 16 residues. Trimming cost V 2 bases and J 0 bases, with 16 bases left between them. Germline values: CDR1 GTSNPN, CDR2 SVGIG (reference sequence). CDR3 sequence: CAWSYMFGEVNTEAFF. CDR3 DNA: TGTGCCTGGAGTTATATGTTCGGGGAGGTGAACACTGAAGCTTTCTTT.

As to this clone: At one of its ends the junction is not consistent with the germline gene, which may arise from a read error. This sequence joins TRBV7-9 and TRBJ1-5; a weak D match, TRBD1 (5 bases). The CDR3 has 18 amino acids. Germline V gene sequence: CDR1 SEHNR, CDR2 FQNEAQ (reference sequence). DNA of the CDR3: TGTTCCAGCAGCTTAGGGGACGAAGGGGACTTATTTTATCAGCCCCAGCATTTT. This encodes CSSSLGDEGDLFYQPQHF.

This chain links TRBV9 with TRBJ1-2, with D possibly being TRBD1 (5 bases). The CDR3 sequence is 13 residues long. Per germline, CDR1 SGDLS and CDR2 YYNGEE. The V end lost 4 bases, the J end lost 5 bases, and 12 bases lay between the germline ends. This CDR3 reads CASSQQGNYGYTF. The CDR3 region has the DNA TGTGCCAGCAGCCAGCAGGGTAATTATGGCTACACCTTC.

The V call is TRBV7-2, the J call TRBJ2-5, with D perhaps matching TRBD2 (5 bases). CDR1 SGHTA and CDR2 FQGNSA come from the germline V gene. The CDR3 runs 14 residues. Trimming stripped 5 bases from V and 0 bases from J, with 10 bases between. The CDR3 sequence is CASSQVGDQETQYF. The DNA of the CDR3 is TGTGCCAGCAGCCAGGTCGGGGACCAAGAGACCCAGTACTTC.